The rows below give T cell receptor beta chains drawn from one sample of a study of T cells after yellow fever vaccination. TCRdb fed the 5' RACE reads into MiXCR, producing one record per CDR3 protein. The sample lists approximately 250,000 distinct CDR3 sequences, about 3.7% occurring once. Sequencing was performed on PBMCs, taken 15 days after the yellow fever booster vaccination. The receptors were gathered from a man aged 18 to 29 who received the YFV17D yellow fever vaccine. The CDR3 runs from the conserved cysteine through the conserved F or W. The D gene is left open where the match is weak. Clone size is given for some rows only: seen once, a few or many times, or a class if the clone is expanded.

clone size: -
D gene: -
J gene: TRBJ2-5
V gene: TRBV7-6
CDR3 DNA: TGTGCCAGCAGCTTAGCGCTGAACAGAGAACAAGAGACCCAGTACTTC
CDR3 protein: CASSLALNREQETQYF

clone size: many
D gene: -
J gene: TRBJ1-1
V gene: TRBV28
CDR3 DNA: TGTGCCAGCACCCAACTAAGGGGGAGAGCCACTGAAGCTTTCTTT
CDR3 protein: CASTQLRGRATEAFF

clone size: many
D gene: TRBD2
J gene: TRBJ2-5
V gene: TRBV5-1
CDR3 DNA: TGCGCCAGCAGCTTGGGGAGTAGCGGGGCGTACCAAGAGACCCAGTACTTC
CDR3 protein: CASSLGSSGAYQETQYF

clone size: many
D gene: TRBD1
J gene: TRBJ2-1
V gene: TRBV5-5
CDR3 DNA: TGTGCCAGCAGCTTCAGTTGGGACAGGGGCGATGAGCAGTTCTTC
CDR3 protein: CASSFSWDRGDEQFF

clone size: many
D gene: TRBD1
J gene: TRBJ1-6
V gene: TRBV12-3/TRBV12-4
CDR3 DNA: TGTGCCAGCAGTCTACGGACAGGGGTGGTTTCACCCCTCCACTTT
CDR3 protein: CASSLRTGVVSPLHF

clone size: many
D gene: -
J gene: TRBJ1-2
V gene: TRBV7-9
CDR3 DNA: TGTGCCAGCAGCGAGCTGGTCGGCTACACCTTC
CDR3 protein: CASSELVGYTF

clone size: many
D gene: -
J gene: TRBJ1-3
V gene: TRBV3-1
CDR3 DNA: TGTGCCAGCAGCCGAGATCCGGGACACGGAAACACCATATATTTT
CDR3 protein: CASSRDPGHGNTIYF

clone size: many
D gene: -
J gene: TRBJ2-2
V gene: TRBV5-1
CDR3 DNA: TGCGCCTGCAGGGCGTCCCGGGAGCTGTTTTTT
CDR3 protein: CACRASRELFF

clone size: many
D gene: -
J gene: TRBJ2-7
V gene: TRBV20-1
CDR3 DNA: TGCAGTGCCCCGCCCCGGGGTAGGGGCTCGAACGAGCAGTACTTC
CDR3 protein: CSAPPRGRGSNEQYF

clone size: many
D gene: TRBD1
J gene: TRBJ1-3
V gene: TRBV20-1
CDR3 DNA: TGCAGTGCTAGGAAGGGACAGGGGGCTGGAAACACCATATATTTT
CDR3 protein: CSARKGQGAGNTIYF

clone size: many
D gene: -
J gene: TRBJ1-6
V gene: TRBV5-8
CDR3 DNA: TGTGCCAGCAGCTGGGACGGTAGAAATTCACCCCTCCACTTT
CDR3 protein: CASSWDGRNSPLHF

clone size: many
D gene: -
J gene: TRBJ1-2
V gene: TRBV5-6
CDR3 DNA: TGTGCCAGCAGCCCGGTCAGGAGCCATGGCTACACCTTC
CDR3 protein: CASSPVRSHGYTF

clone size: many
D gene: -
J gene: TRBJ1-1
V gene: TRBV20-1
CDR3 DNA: TGCAGTGCACGGGCCATCTTTGAAGCTTTCTTT
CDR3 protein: CSARAIFEAFF

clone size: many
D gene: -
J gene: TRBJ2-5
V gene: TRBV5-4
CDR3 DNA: TGTGCCAGCAGCTTGGCTGTCGGATCTGGCGGTGAGACCCAGTACTTC
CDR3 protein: CASSLAVGSGGETQYF

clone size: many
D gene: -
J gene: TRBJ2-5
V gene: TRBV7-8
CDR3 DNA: TGTGCCAGCAGCAATATGGGACTTCAAGAGACCCAGTACTTC
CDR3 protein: CASSNMGLQETQYF

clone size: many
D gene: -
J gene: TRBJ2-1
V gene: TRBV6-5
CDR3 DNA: TGTGCCAGCAGTGGGGGACCGAGCTCCTACAATGAGCAGTTCTTC
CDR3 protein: CASSGGPSSYNEQFF

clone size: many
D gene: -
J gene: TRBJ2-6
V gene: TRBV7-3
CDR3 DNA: TGTGCCAGCAGGCCTTCTGGGGCCAACGTCCTGACTTTC
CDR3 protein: CASRPSGANVLTF

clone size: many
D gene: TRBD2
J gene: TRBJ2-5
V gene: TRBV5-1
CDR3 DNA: TGCGCCAGCAGATTCGGCGGGGGAGGAGGAGAGACCCAGTACTTC
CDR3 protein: CASRFGGGGGETQYF

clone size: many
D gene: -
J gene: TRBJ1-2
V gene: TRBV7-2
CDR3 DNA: TGTGCCAGCAGCTTAACTCATGGCTACACCTTC
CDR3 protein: CASSLTHGYTF

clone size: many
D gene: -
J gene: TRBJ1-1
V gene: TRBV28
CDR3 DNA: TGTGCCAGCAGTTTATTGCCCCTTCGACAGTACACCAACACTGAAGCTTTCTTT
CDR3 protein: CASSLLPLRQYTNTEAFF

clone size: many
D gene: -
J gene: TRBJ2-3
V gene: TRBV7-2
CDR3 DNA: TGTGCCAGCAGCCCCTACACCACAGATACGCAGTATTTT
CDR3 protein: CASSPYTTDTQYF

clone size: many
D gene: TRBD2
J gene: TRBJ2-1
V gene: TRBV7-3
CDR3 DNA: TGTGCCAGCAGCTTAACGTTAAGTAGCGGGGGTTTGTACAATGAGCAGTTCTTC
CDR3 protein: CASSLTLSSGGLYNEQFF

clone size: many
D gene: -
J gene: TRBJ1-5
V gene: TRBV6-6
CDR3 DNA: TGTGCCAGCAGTTACGAACCGGGGGCCGGTCAGCCCCAGCATTTT
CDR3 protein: CASSYEPGAGQPQHF

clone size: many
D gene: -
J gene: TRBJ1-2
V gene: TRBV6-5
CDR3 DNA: TGTGCCACTGGGGGGGCCCAGGGCTATGGCTACACCTTC
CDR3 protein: CATGGAQGYGYTF

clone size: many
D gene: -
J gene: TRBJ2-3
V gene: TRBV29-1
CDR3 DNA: TGCAGCGTTGACGGGACCGCGGAGGGCACAGATACGCAGTATTTT
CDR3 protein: CSVDGTAEGTDTQYF

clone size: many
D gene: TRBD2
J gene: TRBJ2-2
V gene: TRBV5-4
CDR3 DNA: TGTGCCAGCAGCTCCCGTCGGGGGGCCGGGGAGCTGTTTTTT
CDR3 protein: CASSSRRGAGELFF

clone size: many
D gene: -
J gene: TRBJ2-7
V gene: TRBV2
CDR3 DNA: TGTGCCAGCAGTGGGACAGATGTTGACTACGAGCAGTACTTC
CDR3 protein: CASSGTDVDYEQYF

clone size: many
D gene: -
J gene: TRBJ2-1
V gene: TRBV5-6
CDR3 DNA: TGTGCCAGCAGCTTTCTAAGCCCCACAGGCAACGAGCAGTTCTTC
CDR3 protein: CASSFLSPTGNEQFF